The rows below give T cell receptor beta chains drawn from one sample of a study of human T cells and chemical hapten exposure. TCRdb processed the RACE reads anew with MiXCR; each CDR3 protein has one entry. The table shows roughly 50,000 distinct CDR3 sequences, with roughly 11% occurring only once. Sequencing was performed on whole blood, taken in connection with sensitization to the hapten diphenylcyclopropenone (DPC). The receptors were sampled from a woman aged 40-49 years with alopecia areata. Some clones in this sample may be carry-over from other donors' samples. The CDR3 runs from the conserved cysteine through the conserved F or W. The D gene is left open where the match is weak. Only part of the rows carry a size: once, few, many, or a class if the clone is expanded.

.	.	TRBV28	TRBJ2-6	12	TGTGCCAGCTCCCTCGGAGCCAACGTCCTGACTTTC	CASSLGANVLTF
TRBD2	.	TRBV29-1	TRBJ2-3	13	TGCAGCGCGTACTGGGACTATACAGATACGCAGTATTTT	CSAYWDYTDTQYF
.	few	TRBV24-1	TRBJ2-3	15	TGTGCCACCAGTGAGACGCGGGGAACGCAAACTACGCAGTATTTT	CATSETRGTQTTQYF
.	many	TRBV18	TRBJ2-3	16	TGTGCCAGCTCACCACTGGGGGCAACTAACACAGATACGCAGTATTTT	CASSPLGATNTDTQYF
.	many	TRBV7-9	TRBJ2-5	15	TGTGCCAGCAGCTTAGGGGTCGGGTTTGAAGAGACCCAGTACTTC	CASSLGVGFEETQYF
TRBD2	.	TRBV4-1	TRBJ2-4	21	TGCGCCAGCAGCCAAGAACCTCTAGCGGGAGATATCGGGTCAGCCAAAAACATTCAGTACTTC	CASSQEPLAGDIGSAKNIQYF
.	many	TRBV11-3	TRBJ2-7	13	TGTGCCAGCAGCTTAGCCAACTCCTACGAGCAGTACTTC	CASSLANSYEQYF
.	.	TRBV19	TRBJ1-2	15	TGTGCCAGTACCACGCAGCCGGGACGGACCTATGGCTACACCTTC	CASTTQPGRTYGYTF
TRBD2	.	TRBV7-2	TRBJ2-1	15	TGTGCCAGCAGCTCACCTCCTAGCGGGGGCAATGAGCAGTTCTTC	CASSSPPSGGNEQFF
.	.	TRBV11-3	TRBJ2-1	16	TGTGCCAGCAGCTTAGATGCGTTAGTGCCCTACAATGAGCAGTTCTTC	CASSLDALVPYNEQFF
TRBD1	.	TRBV3-1	TRBJ1-2	13	TGTGCCAGCAGCCCCCAGGGGGGCTATGGCTACACCTTC	CASSPQGGYGYTF
TRBD1	.	TRBV28	TRBJ2-6	15	TGTGCCACCCGGACAGGAAGCTCTGGGGCCAACGTCCTGACTTTC	CATRTGSSGANVLTF
TRBD1	many	TRBV9	TRBJ2-3	17	TGTGCCAGCAGCGGAGGGACAGGTTGGGGAAAAACAGATACGCAGTATTTT	CASSGGTGWGKTDTQYF
.	.	TRBV9	TRBJ2-2	15	TGTGCCAGCAGCGTCCAGACAGGGAACACCGGGGAGCTGTTTTTT	CASSVQTGNTGELFF
TRBD1	.	TRBV4-3	TRBJ2-1	16	TGCGCCAGCAGCCAAGCCGGGACAGGGGTTGTCGGTGAGCAGTTCTTC	CASSQAGTGVVGEQFF
.	many	TRBV25-1	TRBJ2-1	12	TGTGCCAGCAGTGGATCACAGGGCGGGCAGTTCTTC	CASSGSQGGQFF
TRBD1	many	TRBV10-1	TRBJ1-1	14	TGCGCCAGCAGTTCGGACAGGGTCGGGACTGAAGCTTTCTTT	CASSSDRVGTEAFF
TRBD2	.	TRBV7-8	TRBJ2-3	15	TGTGCCAGCACCGGATATGCAAGCGGGGGCGATACGCAGTATTTT	CASTGYASGGDTQYF
TRBD1	.	TRBV10-3	TRBJ2-1	15	TGTGCCATCAGTGAGTCGCGGACAGGGGACAATGAGCAGTTCTTC	CAISESRTGDNEQFF
TRBD1	few	TRBV12-3/TRBV12-4	TRBJ2-7	15	TGTGCCAGCAGTGTCGGACAGGGCGGGTGGTACGAGCAGTACTTC	CASSVGQGGWYEQYF
.	few	TRBV6-6	TRBJ1-5	12	TGTGCCAGCAGTTTCAACAATCAGCCCCAGCATTTT	CASSFNNQPQHF
TRBD1	few	TRBV20-1	TRBJ2-1	14	TGCAGTGCTAGAGGGCAGACAGGGTACAATGAGCAGTTCTTC	CSARGQTGYNEQFF
.	.	TRBV20-1	TRBJ2-7	13	TGCAGTGCTATTCTCCGGGACGGCTACGAGCAGTACTTC	CSAILRDGYEQYF
.	.	TRBV29-1	TRBJ2-3	13	TGCAGCGTCCCTGGGGGTTTCCCAGATACGCAGTATTTT	CSVPGGFPDTQYF
TRBD2	few	TRBV7-2	TRBJ2-7	14	TGTGCCAGCGCGTTAGCGGGGAAATTCCACGAGCAGTACTTC	CASALAGKFHEQYF
.	.	TRBV24-1	TRBJ2-3	14	TGTGCCACCAGTGATTGGAGAAGCGCAGATACGCAGTATTTT	CATSDWRSADTQYF
.	.	TRBV7-2	TRBJ1-1	14	TGTGCCAGCAGCTTAGAGTGGGAGAACACTGAAGCTTTCTTT	CASSLEWENTEAFF
.	.	TRBV12-2	TRBJ2-1	15	TGTGCAAGTCGCTTAGTGAGGAGCTCCTACAATGAGCAGTTCTTC	CASRLVRSSYNEQFF
TRBD1	few	TRBV20-1	TRBJ1-1	14	TGCAGTGCTAGAGAGGACAGGGCGGGCACTGAAGCTTTCTTT	CSAREDRAGTEAFF
.	many	TRBV18	TRBJ2-3	15	TGTGCCAGCTCACTTCGGACCCGTGACGCAGATACGCAGTATTTT	CASSLRTRDADTQYF
.	.	TRBV24-1	TRBJ2-5	14	TGTGCCACCAGTGATTTGGAAACTGGGGAGACCCAGTACTTC	CATSDLETGETQYF
TRBD2	many	TRBV4-1	TRBJ2-5	15	TGCGCCAGCAGCCAATGGACTAGCGGCCAAGAGACCCAGTACTTC	CASSQWTSGQETQYF
.	many	TRBV3-1	TRBJ2-2	15	TGTGCCAGCAGCCGCGAGGGCCTTAACACCGGGGAGCTGTTTTTT	CASSREGLNTGELFF
TRBD2	once	TRBV4-3	TRBJ2-1	17	TGCGCCAGCAGCCAAGGCCGAACTAGCGGGGGATACAATGAGCAGTTCTTC	CASSQGRTSGGYNEQFF
.	many	TRBV18	TRBJ2-3	14	TGTGCCAGCTCACCAGCCCCCGCGCTAAATACGCAGTATTTT	CASSPAPALNTQYF
.	few	TRBV10-1	TRBJ2-2	13	TGCGCCAGCAGTTATATTTATCCCGGGGAGCTGTTTTTT	CASSYIYPGELFF